This TCR beta chain was captured in a study of blood T cell repertoires in COVID-19. Study-wide context: Some COVID-19 samples were acute and others convalescent; all came from the United States, Italy and Spain.

The V segment lost 2 bases and the J segment 8 bases; nucleotides outside the gene matches: 6. There are 15 residues in the CDR3. The germline gives CDR1 SGHAT, CDR2 FQDESV (reference sequence). Measured with immunoSEQ multiplex PCR; TCRdb has only the in-frame clones, and not every one. The sample yields under 200,000 clones, about 86% seen once. Donors were grouped by their self-reported clinical history. Cohort 3 donors counted as recovered after two negative PCRs, clearance, or resolved symptoms. The sequencing input was PBMCs or T cells enriched from blood (not recorded which). This chain links TRBV11-1 with TRBJ1-6, with TRBD1 matching over 7 bases. The source of this sequence is a man aged 45-65 years who had recovered from COVID-19. The CDR3 coding sequence is TGTGCCAGCAGCTTAAGGGGACAGCCTTATTCACCCCTCCACTTT. The encoded protein is CASSLRGQPYSPLHF. The complete variable domain, with remaining parts taken from reference TRBV11-1 and TRBJ1-6, reads EAEVAQSPRYKITEKSQAVAFWCDPISGHATLYWYRQILGQGPELLVQFQDESVVDDSQLPKDRFSAERLKGVDSTLKIQPAELGDSAMYLCASSLRGQPYSPLHFGNGTRLTVT.